These 6 T cell receptor beta chains share one sample of origin, sequenced in a study of T cell clonality in common variable immunodeficiency. TCRdb keeps only in-frame clones here, not all; method: immunoSEQ multiplex PCR. The sample shows 40,000 to 50,000 clones, no singletons; the ten largest hold about 9.4%. The sample comprised peripheral blood mononuclear cells. The receptors were gathered from a person aged 18 to 70 in good health.

This clone has at least ten counts. The read falls 3 residues short of the CDR3 end, and the missing part is taken from the germline J gene. This chain links TRBV28 with TRBJ2-7, with TRBD1 matching over 7 bases. With V trimmed by 3 bases and J by 3 bases, 2 bases remained unmatched. In germline, CDR1 is MDHEN, CDR2 SYDVKM. The CDR3 is 13 amino acids. CDR3 sequence: CASSFYRGYEQYF. CDR3 DNA, as far as it was read: TGTGCCAGCAGTTTTTACAGGGGCTACGAG.

Many counts were recorded for this clone. From the germline J gene comes the end of the CDR3, since the read stops 3 residues before it. The chain is built from TRBV7-3 and TRBJ2-6, with 15 positions matching TRBD2. This CDR3 is built from 18 residues. CDR1 SGHTA and CDR2 FQGTGA come from the germline V gene. Trimming removed 4 bases from V and 0 bases from J; junction bases left unmatched: 1. CDR3 sequence: CASSSGLAGGSGANVLTF. The part of the CDR3 DNA that was read is TGTGCCAGCAGCTCGGGACTAGCGGGGGGCTCTGGGGCCAACGTC.

This clone was observed many times. Read data end 3 residues before the CDR3 end; the end is taken from the germline J gene. The rearrangement joins TRBV5-1 to TRBJ2-3; 9 bases line up with TRBD2. This CDR3 is 16 amino acids long. The germline V gene encodes CDR1 SGHRS and CDR2 YFSETQ. V shed 0 bases and J 4 bases; nucleotides not matched to a gene: 6. The CDR3 sequence: CASSLASSGNADTQYF. CDR3 DNA, as far as it was read: TGCGCCAGCAGCTTGGCGTCTAGCGGGAACGCAGATACG.

This clone was observed many times. The read comes to an end 3 residues before the CDR3 does, leaving the germline J gene to fill in the end. The gene calls are TRBV7-3 and TRBJ2-2, with 9 bases lining up with TRBD2. V was pared by 5 bases and J by 2 bases, with 12 bases of the junction left unmatched. CDR3 length: 18 amino acids. Per germline, CDR1 SGHTA and CDR2 FQGTGA. The CDR3 sequence is CASSPRIGGGVNTGELFF. The CDR3 bases that were read are TGTGCCAGCAGCCCCAGGATTGGCGGGGGGGTAAACACCGGGGAG.

This clone showed up many times. The sequence runs out 3 residues before the end of the CDR3; the remainder is reconstructed from the germline J gene. The rearrangement joins TRBV2 to TRBJ1-5, with 7 bases that match TRBD1. The CDR3 runs to 14 residues. From germline, CDR1 is SNHLY and CDR2 FYNNEI. The V and J ends lost 9 bases and 0 bases, in that order; junction bases with no gene match: 5. The CDR3 protein is CASCGTASNQPQHF. The covered CDR3 bases are TGTGCCAGTTGCGGGACAGCTAGCAATCAGCCC. Looking up the rest from reference TRBV2 and TRBJ1-5 gives the full variable domain: EPEVTQTPSHQVTQMGQEVILRCVPISNHLYFYWYRQILGQKVEFLVSFYNNEISEKSEIFDDQFSVERPDGSNFTLKIRSTKLEDSAMYFCASCGTASNQPQHFGDGTRLSIL.

At least ten counts were recorded for this clone. Read sequence stops 3 residues before the CDR3 end, and the germline J gene provides the missing end. This chain joins TRBV7-9 and TRBJ1-6, with D maybe TRBD1 (5 bases). This CDR3 region has 14 residues. Germline V gene lookup returns CDR1 SEHNR and CDR2 FQNEAQ (reference sequence). The V end lost 3 bases, the J end lost 9 bases, and 12 bases lay between the germline ends. CDR3 bases read: TGTGCCAGCAGCTTGGCCCAGGGAGTTTCACCC. Translation gives CASSLAQGVSP. From start to end, the CDR3 is CASSLAQGVSPLHF.